This paragraph reports one T cell receptor beta chain. What it binds is not known. Looked up from germline, CDR1 is LGHNA and CDR2 is YNFKEQ. V lost 0 bases and J 2 bases, leaving 11 bases between the germline ends. The CDR3 is 15 amino acids. There were TCR beta CDR3 regions amplified from RNA transcripts. HTBI primers drove first-round RT-PCR of the TCR CDR3. TCRdb processed the multiplex PCR reads anew with MiXCR; each CDR3 protein has one entry. The repertoire holds around 540,000 distinct CDR3 sequences, with around 45% as singletons. Diagnosing involved the use of clinical symptoms, serum thyroxine and TRAb, thyroid ultrasound and orbital computed tomography. This record belongs to a study of T cells in Graves' hyperthyroidism and ophthalmopathy. Study-level findings and limits: Ophthalmopathy could be told apart from stable hyperthyroidism with a 13 V-J model.

The source material was peripheral blood or thyroid tissue (not recorded which). This chain uses TRBV4-2 with TRBJ2-7; TRBD2 might be the D (5 bases). The clonotype was recovered from a woman between 18 and 29 years old with Graves' hyperthyroidism. The CDR3 coding sequence is TGTGCCAGCAGCCAAGATCGAGGGAGAACCTACGAGCAGTACTTC. Its translation: CASSQDRGRTYEQYF.